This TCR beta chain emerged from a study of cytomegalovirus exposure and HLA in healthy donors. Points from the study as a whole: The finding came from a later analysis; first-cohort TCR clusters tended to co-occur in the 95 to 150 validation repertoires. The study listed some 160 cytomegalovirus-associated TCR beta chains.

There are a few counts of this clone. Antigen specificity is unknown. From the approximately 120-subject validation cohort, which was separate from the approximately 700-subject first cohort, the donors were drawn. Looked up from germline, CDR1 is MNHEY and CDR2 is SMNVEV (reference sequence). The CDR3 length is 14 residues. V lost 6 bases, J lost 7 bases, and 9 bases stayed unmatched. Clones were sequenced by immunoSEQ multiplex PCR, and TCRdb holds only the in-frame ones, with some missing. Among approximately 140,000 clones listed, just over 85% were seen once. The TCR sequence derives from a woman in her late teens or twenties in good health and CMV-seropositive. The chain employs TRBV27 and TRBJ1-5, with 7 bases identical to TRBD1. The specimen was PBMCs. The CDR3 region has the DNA TGTGCCAGCAGCATGACAGGGTTCAGCCAGCCCCAGCATTTT. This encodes CASSMTGFSQPQHF.